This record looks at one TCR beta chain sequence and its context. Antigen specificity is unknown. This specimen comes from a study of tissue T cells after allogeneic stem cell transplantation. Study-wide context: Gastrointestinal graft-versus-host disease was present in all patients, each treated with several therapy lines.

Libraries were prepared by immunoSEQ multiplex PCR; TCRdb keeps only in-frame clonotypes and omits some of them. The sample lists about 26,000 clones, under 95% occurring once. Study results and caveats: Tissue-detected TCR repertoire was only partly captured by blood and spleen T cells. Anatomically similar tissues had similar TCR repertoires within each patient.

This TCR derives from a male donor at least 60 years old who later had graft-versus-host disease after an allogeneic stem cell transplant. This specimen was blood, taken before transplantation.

Here the CDR3 reads CASSPPGQGAREQYF. The CDR3 nucleotides are TGCGCCAGCAGCCCCCCGGGACAGGGGGCTCGGGAGCAGTACTTC. The chain recombines TRBV5-1 with TRBJ2-7; 12 bases line up with TRBD1. From germline, CDR1 is SGHRS and CDR2 YFSETQ. Germline trimming cut 4 bases from V and 7 bases from J; bases unmatched to any gene: 9. The length of the CDR3 is 15 residues.